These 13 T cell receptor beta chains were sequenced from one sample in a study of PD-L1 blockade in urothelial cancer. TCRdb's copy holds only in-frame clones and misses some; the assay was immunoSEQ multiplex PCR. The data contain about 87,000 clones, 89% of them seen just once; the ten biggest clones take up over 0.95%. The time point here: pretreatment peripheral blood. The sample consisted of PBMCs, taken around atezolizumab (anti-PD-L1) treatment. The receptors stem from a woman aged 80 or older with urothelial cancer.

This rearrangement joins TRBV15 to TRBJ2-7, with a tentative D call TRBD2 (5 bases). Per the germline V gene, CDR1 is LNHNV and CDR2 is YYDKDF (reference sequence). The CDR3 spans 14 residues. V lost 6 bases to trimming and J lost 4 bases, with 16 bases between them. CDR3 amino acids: CATSSLDFTYEQYF. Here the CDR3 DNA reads TGTGCCACCAGTAGCCTGGACTTTACGTACGAGCAGTACTTC.

In nucleotides, the CDR3 is TGTGCCAGCAGCTTAGTCCGGACAGGGGGAAGCGAAAAACTGTTTTTT. It translates to CASSLVRTGGSEKLFF. The rearrangement joins TRBV7-2 to TRBJ1-4; 10 bases map to TRBD1. The CDR3 consists of 16 residues. V lost 1 base, J lost 8 bases, and 7 bases stayed unmatched. Germline-derived CDR1 and CDR2 are SGHTA and FQGNSA.

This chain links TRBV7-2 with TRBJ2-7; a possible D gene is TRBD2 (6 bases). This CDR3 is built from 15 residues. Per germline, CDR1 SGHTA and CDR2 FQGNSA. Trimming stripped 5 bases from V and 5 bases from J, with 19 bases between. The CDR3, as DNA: TGTGCCAGCAGCCAACGCGGGACGCCGGTGGACGAGCAGTACTTC. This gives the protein CASSQRGTPVDEQYF.

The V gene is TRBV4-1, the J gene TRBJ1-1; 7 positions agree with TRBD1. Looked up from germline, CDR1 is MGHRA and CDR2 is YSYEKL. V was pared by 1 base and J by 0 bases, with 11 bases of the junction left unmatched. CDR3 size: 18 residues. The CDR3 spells CASSQGSVGGDMNTEAFF. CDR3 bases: TGCGCCAGCAGCCAAGGGTCGGTAGGGGGCGACATGAACACTGAAGCTTTCTTT.

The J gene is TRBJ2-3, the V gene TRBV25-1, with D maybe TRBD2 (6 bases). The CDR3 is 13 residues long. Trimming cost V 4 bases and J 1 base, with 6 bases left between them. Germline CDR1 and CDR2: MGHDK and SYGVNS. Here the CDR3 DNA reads TGTGCCAGCAGTGTAGCGGGCACAGATACGCAGTATTTT. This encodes CASSVAGTDTQYF.

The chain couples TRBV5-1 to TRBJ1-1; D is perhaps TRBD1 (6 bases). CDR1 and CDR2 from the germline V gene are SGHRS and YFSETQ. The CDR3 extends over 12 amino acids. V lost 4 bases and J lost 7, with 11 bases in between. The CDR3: CASSIQGYEAFF. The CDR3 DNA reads TGCGCCAGCAGCATACAGGGATATGAAGCTTTCTTT.

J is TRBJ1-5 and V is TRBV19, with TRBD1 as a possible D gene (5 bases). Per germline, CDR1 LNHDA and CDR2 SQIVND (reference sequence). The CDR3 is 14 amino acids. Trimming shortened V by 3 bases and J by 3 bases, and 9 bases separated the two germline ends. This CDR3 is CASSISGYNQPQHF. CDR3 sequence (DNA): TGTGCCAGTAGTATTTCAGGGTACAATCAGCCCCAGCATTTT.

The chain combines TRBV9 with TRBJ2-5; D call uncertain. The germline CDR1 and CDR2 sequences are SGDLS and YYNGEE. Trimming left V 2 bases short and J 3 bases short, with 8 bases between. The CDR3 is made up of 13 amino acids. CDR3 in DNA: TGTGCCAGCAGCGTTGGAGTTAAAGAGACCCAGTACTTC. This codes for CASSVGVKETQYF.

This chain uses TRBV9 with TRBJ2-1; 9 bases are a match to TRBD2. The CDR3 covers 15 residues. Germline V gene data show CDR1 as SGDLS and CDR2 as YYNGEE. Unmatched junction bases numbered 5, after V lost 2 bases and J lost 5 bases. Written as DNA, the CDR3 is TGTGCCAGCAGCGTGCGGGAGGGCTTTAACAATGAGCAGTTCTTC. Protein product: CASSVREGFNNEQFF.

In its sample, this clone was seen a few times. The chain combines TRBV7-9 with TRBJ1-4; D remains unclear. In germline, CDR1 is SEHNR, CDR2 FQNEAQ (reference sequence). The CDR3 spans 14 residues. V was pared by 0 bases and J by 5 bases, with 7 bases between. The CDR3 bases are TGTGCCAGCAGCTTAGCTGGAGGAAATGAAAAACTGTTTTTT. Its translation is CASSLAGGNEKLFF.

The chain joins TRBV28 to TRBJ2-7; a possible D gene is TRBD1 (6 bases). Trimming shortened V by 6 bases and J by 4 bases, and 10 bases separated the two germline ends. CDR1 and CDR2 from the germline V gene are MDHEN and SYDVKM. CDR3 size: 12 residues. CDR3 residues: CASRTGPYEQYF. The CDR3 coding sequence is TGTGCCAGCAGGACAGGACCTTACGAGCAGTACTTC.

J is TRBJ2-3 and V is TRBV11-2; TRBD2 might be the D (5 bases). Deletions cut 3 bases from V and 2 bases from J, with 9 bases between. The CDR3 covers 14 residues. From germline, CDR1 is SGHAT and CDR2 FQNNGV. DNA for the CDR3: TGTGCCAGCAGCTTGGACGGGAACACAGATACGCAGTATTTT. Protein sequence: CASSLDGNTDTQYF.

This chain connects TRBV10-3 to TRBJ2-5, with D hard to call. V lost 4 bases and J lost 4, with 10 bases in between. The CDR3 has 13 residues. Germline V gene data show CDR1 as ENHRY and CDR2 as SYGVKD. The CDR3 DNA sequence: TGTGCCATCAGTGGAGACCCGGGAGAGACCCAGTACTTC. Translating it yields CAISGDPGETQYF.